One and the same sample provided the 3 T cell receptor beta chains below, sequenced in a study of spatial heterogeneity in lung cancer. Documented time point: sample taken at primary tumor resection. Sequencing of whole RNA from tumor, nontumor lung or frozen PBMC involved no sorting. TCRdb re-called the 5' RACE reads with MiXCR, one entry per CDR3 protein. The data hold around 75,000 distinct CDR3 sequences, with 10% to 15% observed a single time. This specimen consisted of PBMCs, obtained at surgery. The receptors were gathered from a male donor with early-stage non-small cell lung cancer.

A few counts support this clonotype. The chain recombines TRBV7-9 with TRBJ1-1, with 8 bases lining up with TRBD1. The CDR3 runs 15 residues. Germline lookup yields CDR1 SEHNR and CDR2 FQNEAQ (reference sequence). V shed 3 bases, J shed 10 bases, and the junction held 13 bases outside the gene matches. In nucleotides, the CDR3 is TGTGCCAGCAGCTTGCATTTGGGACAGGTGTCGCGAGCTTTCTTT. Translation: CASSLHLGQVSRAFF. Full variable domain (missing parts from reference TRBV7-9 and TRBJ1-1): DTGVSQNPRHKITKRGQNVTFRCDPISEHNRLYWYRQTLGQGPEFLTYFQNEAQLEKSRLLSDRFSAERPKGSFSTLEIQRTEQGDSAMYLCASSLHLGQVSRAFFGQGTRLTVV.

This clonotype showed up many times. The V and J genes are TRBV7-9 and TRBJ2-1; a weak D match, TRBD1 (5 bases). This CDR3 comprises 16 residues. CDR1 and CDR2 (germline): SEHNR, FQNEAQ (reference sequence). V shed 1 base and J shed 6 bases, with 16 bases lying between them. The CDR3 loop is CASSLGWGRGGNEQFF. CDR3 DNA sequence: TGTGCCAGCAGCTTAGGCTGGGGCCGTGGTGGCAATGAGCAGTTCTTC.

Concerning this clonotype itself: A much larger clone lies one base from this, so it may be a read error. The chain joins TRBV19 to TRBJ1-5, with D possibly TRBD1 on 5 matching bases. Per germline, CDR1 LNHDA and CDR2 SQIVND (reference sequence). This CDR3 is 12 amino acids long. Here the CDR3 reads CVTRRGNQPQHF. CDR3 bases: TGTGTCACCCGCAGGGGCAATCAGCCCCAGCATTTT. Based on the CDR3 plus reference TRBV19 and TRBJ1-5, the full variable domain is DGGITQSPKYLFRKEGQNVTLSCEQNLNHDAMYWYRQDPGQGLRLIYYSQIVNDFQKGDIAEGYSVSREKKESFPLTVTSAQKNPTAFYLCVTRRGNQPQHFGDGTRLSIL.